A single sample is the source of the 26 T cell receptor beta chains below, sequenced in a study of cytomegalovirus exposure and HLA in healthy donors. 13 Jbeta primers and 60 Vbeta primers were used for the PCR. This table comes from immunoSEQ multiplex PCR, and its TCRdb copy is limited to in-frame clones, with some not included. This table holds around 140,000 clones, 75% to 90% found once. The sequencing input was PBMCs. The receptors come from a man aged 35-49 years in good health and CMV-seronegative.

The chain combines TRBV5-6 with TRBJ2-5, with unresolved D. Germline loops: CDR1 SGHDT, CDR2 YYEEEE. The CDR3 loop spans 14 amino acids. The V and J ends lost 1 base and 0 bases respectively, with 7 bases between them. The CDR3 loop reads CASSLFMYQETQYF. In nucleotides, the CDR3 is TGTGCCAGCAGCTTGTTTATGTACCAAGAGACCCAGTACTTC.

For the CDR3, the DNA is TGTGCCAGTAGTATACGCGGACTAGCGGGAGTCGCCCAGGAGACCCAGTACTTC. Translating gives CASSIRGLAGVAQETQYF. J is TRBJ2-5 and V is TRBV19; the match to TRBD2 covers 13 bases. CDR1 is LNHDA, CDR2 SQIVND, per germline (reference sequence). J was trimmed by 5 bases and V by 2 bases; bases with no gene match: 11. There are 18 residues in the CDR3.

This clone has more than one count but fewer than ten. V gene TRBV7-9 combines with J gene TRBJ1-6; 8 bases agree with TRBD1. V lost 3 bases to trimming and J lost 10 bases; unmatched junction nucleotides: 8. Looked up from germline, CDR1 is SEHNR and CDR2 is FQNEAQ (reference sequence). This CDR3 region has 15 residues. CDR3 loop: CASSFRDRSGSPLHF. The CDR3 DNA reads as TGTGCCAGCAGCTTCCGGGACAGGTCAGGGTCACCCCTCCACTTT.

The rearrangement links TRBV7-9 to TRBJ2-5; TRBD1 agrees at 7 bases. Germline CDR1 reads SEHNR; CDR2 reads FQNEAQ (reference sequence). The CDR3 length is 15 residues. V lost 6 bases and J lost 4; bases outside the gene matches: 11. The CDR3 is CASRLYEGAGETQYF. The DNA for the CDR3 is TGTGCCAGCAGATTGTACGAGGGGGCGGGAGAGACCCAGTACTTC.

On this clone itself: Other DNA sequences in the same sample also yield this CDR3. V and J are TRBV11-2 and TRBJ2-5; D might be TRBD2 (6 bases). V gave up 0 bases and J gave up 4 bases, with 12 bases separating them. The CDR3 extends over 15 amino acids. Germline CDR1 is SGHAT and CDR2 is FQNNGV. The CDR3 protein is CASSLETRSRETQYF. The CDR3 DNA sequence: TGTGCCAGCAGCTTAGAGACTAGGAGTAGAGAGACCCAGTACTTC.

This clone has a handful of counts. The conserved phenylalanine or tryptophan is not found at the CDR3 terminus, so this likely reflects a read error. The chain employs TRBV6-5 and TRBJ1-6, with TRBD1 matching over 8 bases. Germline V gene lookup returns CDR1 MNHEY and CDR2 SVGAGI. This CDR3 has 14 amino acids. V was clipped by 5 bases and J by 9 bases; unmatched bases: 6. CDR3 in DNA: TGTGCCAGCAGTGATGGACAGGGCGGTTCACCCCTCCACCTT. Protein: CASSDGQGGSPLHL.

As regards this clone: The sample contains more than one DNA sequence encoding this CDR3. V is TRBV28 and J is TRBJ2-3; 9 bases align to TRBD2. The CDR3 totals 15 residues. The germline CDR1 and CDR2 sequences are MDHEN and SYDVKM. J was trimmed by 1 base and V by 5 bases; bases with no gene match: 4. DNA of the CDR3: TGTGCCAGCAGTGCTTTAGCGGGGGGCACAGATACGCAGTATTTT. This gives the protein CASSALAGGTDTQYF.

The chain recombines TRBV7-9 with TRBJ1-2; TRBD1 might be the D (5 bases). The germline V gene has CDR1 SEHNR and CDR2 FQNEAQ (reference sequence). V lost 6 bases, J lost 8 bases, and 19 bases lay in between. The CDR3 has 14 amino acids. DNA for the CDR3: TGTGCCAGCAGTCCCCAGGGAGGATTGGAGGGCTACACCTTC. This codes for CASSPQGGLEGYTF.

The chain links TRBV6-1 to TRBJ1-4; possible D gene TRBD1, 5 bases. Germline loops: CDR1 MNHNS, CDR2 SASEGT. This CDR3 is 13 amino acids long. V lost 6 bases to trimming and J lost 10 bases, with 15 bases between them. The CDR3 DNA follows: TGTGCCAGCAGGGAGGGACTTTTCGGAAAACTGTTTTTT. Translated, it gives CASREGLFGKLFF.

The V call is TRBV7-9, the J call TRBJ1-5; tentatively, D is TRBD1 (5 bases). V shed 5 bases and J shed 3 bases, with 11 bases lying between them. The CDR3 is made up of 14 amino acids. Germline CDR1 and CDR2: SEHNR and FQNEAQ (reference sequence). The CDR3 loop is CASSLPGLNQPQHF. DNA of the CDR3: TGTGCCAGCAGCCTCCCGGGACTCAATCAGCCCCAGCATTTT.

The CDR3 region is CASSLRAGVNTEAFF. The DNA of the CDR3 is TGTGCCAGCAGTTTGAGGGCGGGCGTGAACACTGAAGCTTTCTTT. The J gene is TRBJ1-1, the V gene TRBV28; no reliable D call. Trimming cost V 3 bases and J 0 bases, with 11 bases left between them. Germline CDR1 is MDHEN and CDR2 is SYDVKM. There are 15 residues in the CDR3.

The V call is TRBV6-5, the J call TRBJ1-1; the match to TRBD1 covers 7 bases. The germline CDR1 and CDR2 sequences are MNHEY and SVGAGI. J lost 6 bases, V lost 2 bases, and 3 bases had no gene match. The CDR3 totals 13 residues. CDR3 DNA sequence: TGTGCCAGCAGTTACAACAGGGGCTCTGAAGCTTTCTTT. This sequence encodes CASSYNRGSEAFF.

The chain combines TRBV11-3 with TRBJ1-2; the D gene is possibly TRBD1 (6 bases). The CDR3 totals 16 residues. Germline V gives CDR1 SGHNT, CDR2 YENEEA. V was cut by 0 bases and J by 8 bases, with 19 bases left in between. CDR3: CASSLDLYRVGRGYTF. CDR3 DNA sequence: TGTGCCAGCAGCTTAGATCTATACAGGGTGGGGCGAGGCTACACCTTC.

The chain carries TRBV4-3 and TRBJ2-1; D is unclear. The CDR3 contains 16 residues. The V gene lost 0 bases and the J gene lost 0 bases, with 9 bases spanning the gap. In germline, CDR1 is LGHNA, CDR2 YSLEER. The CDR3 sequence: CASSQDLAGSYNEQFF. CDR3 DNA sequence: TGCGCCAGCAGCCAAGATTTGGCAGGCTCCTACAATGAGCAGTTCTTC.

The sample holds a few counts of this clone. This chain uses TRBV6-5 with TRBJ2-7; D might be TRBD1 (6 bases). The CDR3 is 14 amino acids. The germline V gene encodes CDR1 MNHEY and CDR2 SVGAGI. Trimming removed 4 bases at V and 0 bases at J, with 10 bases between. CDR3 residues: CASSLRDTSYEQYF. DNA for the CDR3: TGTGCCAGCAGTTTACGGGACACCTCCTACGAGCAGTACTTC.

The chain combines TRBV4-1 with TRBJ2-1, with a weak D call TRBD2 (5 bases). The CDR3 runs to 15 residues. The germline V gene has CDR1 MGHRA and CDR2 YSYEKL. The V and J ends lost 2 bases and 3 bases respectively, with 11 bases between them. The CDR3 protein is CASSQSASGYNEQFF. The CDR3, as DNA: TGCGCCAGCAGCCAATCTGCCAGCGGCTACAATGAGCAGTTCTTC.

The chain joins TRBV19 to TRBJ1-4; D gene ambiguous. Germline loops: CDR1 LNHDA, CDR2 SQIVND (reference sequence). Trimming removed 1 base from V and 3 bases from J, with 6 bases in between. The CDR3 has 14 residues. The CDR3 DNA follows: TGTGCCAGTAGTATAGTGAGATCTAATGAAAAACTGTTTTTT. Its protein is CASSIVRSNEKLFF.

V and J are TRBV9 and TRBJ2-7; D might be TRBD1 (6 bases). This CDR3 has 14 amino acids. Trimming shortened V by 3 bases and J by 3 bases, and 13 bases separated the two germline ends. Germline assignment: CDR1 SGDLS and CDR2 YYNGEE. CDR3 residues: CASSAQGIGYEQYF. The DNA for the CDR3 is TGTGCCAGCAGCGCACAGGGAATAGGCTACGAGCAGTACTTC.

This chain connects TRBV11-3 to TRBJ1-3; D uncertain. Germline loops: CDR1 SGHNT, CDR2 YENEEA. The CDR3 has 15 residues. V was shortened by 1 base and J by 0 bases, with 7 bases between the two germline ends. CDR3 protein: CASSLASGSGNTIYF. For the CDR3, the DNA is TGTGCCAGCAGCTTAGCGTCAGGCTCTGGAAACACCATATATTTT.

The chain employs TRBV7-6 and TRBJ2-3; 7 nucleotides line up with TRBD2. This CDR3 region has 16 residues. Germline lookup yields CDR1 SGHVS and CDR2 FNYEAQ. J was trimmed by 0 bases and V by 5 bases; bases with no gene match: 8. CDR3 in amino acids: CASSPTLAASTDTQYF. For the CDR3, the DNA is TGTGCCAGCAGCCCGACCCTAGCGGCTAGCACAGATACGCAGTATTTT.

The rearrangement links TRBV2 to TRBJ2-5; D is unresolved. The germline V and J ends were trimmed by 5 bases and 7 bases, with 14 bases remaining between them. CDR3 length equals 13 residues. CDR1 is SNHLY and CDR2 is FYNNEI in the germline V gene. The CDR3 sequence is CASSQDIRGTQYF. The CDR3 DNA sequence: TGTGCCAGCAGTCAAGACATCCGTGGGACCCAGTACTTC.

The chain couples TRBV6-4 to TRBJ1-2; TRBD1 might be the D (5 bases). Germline assignment: CDR1 MRHNA and CDR2 SNTAGT. This CDR3 is built from 13 residues. Trimming stripped 0 bases from V and 5 bases from J, with 7 bases between. The CDR3 DNA sequence: TGTGCCAGCAGTGACTCGGCAGGGTATGGCTACACCTTC. This encodes CASSDSAGYGYTF.

In DNA form, the CDR3 reads TGTGCCAGCAGTGGGTTCGAGGGGGACAATAATAATTCACCCCTCCACTTT. It translates to CASSGFEGDNNNSPLHF. The chain recombines TRBV6-1 with TRBJ1-6; a weak D match, TRBD1 (6 bases). Germline CDR1 and CDR2: MNHNS and SASEGT. CDR3 length: 17 residues. Trimming cost V 4 bases and J 5 bases, with 18 bases left between them.

V is TRBV5-4 and J is TRBJ2-1, with 13 bases that match TRBD2. J gave up 6 bases and V 3 bases, and 6 bases lay outside the gene matches. This CDR3 has 16 residues. Germline assignment: CDR1 SGHNT and CDR2 YYREEE (reference sequence). Here the CDR3 reads CASSSPGLAGSNEQFF. In nucleotides, the CDR3 is TGTGCCAGCAGCTCGCCGGGACTAGCGGGATCCAATGAGCAGTTCTTC. Full variable domain (missing parts from reference TRBV5-4 and TRBJ2-1): ETGVTQSPTHLIKTRGQQVTLRCSSQSGHNTVSWYQQALGQGPQFIFQYYREEENGRGNFPPRFSGLQFPNYSSELNVNALELDDSALYLCASSSPGLAGSNEQFFGPGTRLTVL.

The chain has TRBV10-3 and TRBJ2-5; TRBD2 aligns across 8 bases. Germline-derived CDR1 and CDR2 are ENHRY and SYGVKD. After removal of 5 bases from V and 1 base from J, the junction contained 3 bases not matched to a gene. The CDR3 contains 14 residues. The CDR3 coding sequence is TGTGCCATCAGTAGCGGGGGAAGCCAAGAGACCCAGTACTTC. Encoded protein: CAISSGGSQETQYF.

This chain links TRBV5-1 with TRBJ2-7; TRBD2 matches at 9 bases. Germline-derived CDR1 and CDR2 are SGHRS and YFSETQ. Trimming at V came to 7 bases and at J to 1 base, leaving 9 bases not matched to a gene. CDR3 length: 15 residues. This CDR3 is CASFRGSGGSYEQYF. CDR3 bases: TGCGCCAGCTTCCGCGGGAGCGGGGGGTCCTACGAGCAGTACTTC.